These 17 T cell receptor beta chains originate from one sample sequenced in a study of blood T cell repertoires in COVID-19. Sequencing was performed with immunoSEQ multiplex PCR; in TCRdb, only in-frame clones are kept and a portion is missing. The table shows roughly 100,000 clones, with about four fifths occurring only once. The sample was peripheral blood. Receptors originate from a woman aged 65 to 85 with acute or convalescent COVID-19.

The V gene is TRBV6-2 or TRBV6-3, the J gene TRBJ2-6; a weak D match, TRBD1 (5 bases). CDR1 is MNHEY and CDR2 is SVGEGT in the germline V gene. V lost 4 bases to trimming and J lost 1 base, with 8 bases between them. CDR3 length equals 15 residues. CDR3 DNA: TGTGCCAGCAGTTCCGCAGGGTCTGGGGCCAACGTCCTGACTTTC. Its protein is CASSSAGSGANVLTF.

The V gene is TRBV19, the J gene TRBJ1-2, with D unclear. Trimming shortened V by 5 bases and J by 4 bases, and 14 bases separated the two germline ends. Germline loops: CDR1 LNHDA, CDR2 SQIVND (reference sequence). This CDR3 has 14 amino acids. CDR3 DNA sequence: TGTGCCAGTAGTCCGGCACAAGCGGGCTATGGCTACACCTTC. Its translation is CASSPAQAGYGYTF.

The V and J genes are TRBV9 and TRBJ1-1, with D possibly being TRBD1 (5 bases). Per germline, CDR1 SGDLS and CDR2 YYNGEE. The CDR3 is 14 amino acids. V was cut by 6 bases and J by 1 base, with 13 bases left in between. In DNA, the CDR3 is TGTGCCAGCACTCCGGGACTCCAGAACACTGAAGCTTTCTTT. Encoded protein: CASTPGLQNTEAFF.

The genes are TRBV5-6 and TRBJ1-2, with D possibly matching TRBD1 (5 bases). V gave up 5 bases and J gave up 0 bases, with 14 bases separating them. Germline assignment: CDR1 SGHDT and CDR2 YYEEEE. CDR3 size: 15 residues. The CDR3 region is CASSAQGLANYGYTF. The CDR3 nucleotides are TGTGCCAGCAGTGCCCAGGGTTTAGCTAACTATGGCTACACCTTC. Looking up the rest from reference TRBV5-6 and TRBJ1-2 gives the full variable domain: DAGVTQSPTHLIKTRGQQVTLRCSPKSGHDTVSWYQQALGQGPQFIFQYYEEEERQRGNFPDRFSGHQFPNYSSELNVNALLLGDSALYLCASSAQGLANYGYTFGSGTRLTVV.

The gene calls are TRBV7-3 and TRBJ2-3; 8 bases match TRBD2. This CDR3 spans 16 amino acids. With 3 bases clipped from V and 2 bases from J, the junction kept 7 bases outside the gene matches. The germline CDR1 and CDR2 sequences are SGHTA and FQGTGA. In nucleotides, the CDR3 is TGTGCCAGCAGCTTGAACGGGAGGGCCTCCACAGATACGCAGTATTTT. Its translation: CASSLNGRASTDTQYF.

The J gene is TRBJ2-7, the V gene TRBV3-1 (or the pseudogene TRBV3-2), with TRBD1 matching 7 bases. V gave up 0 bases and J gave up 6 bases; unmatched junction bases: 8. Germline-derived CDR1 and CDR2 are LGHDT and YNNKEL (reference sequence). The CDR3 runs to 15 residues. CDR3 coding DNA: TGTGCCAGCAGCCAAGATTGGGCGACAGGGCGCGAGCAGTACTTC. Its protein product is CASSQDWATGREQYF.

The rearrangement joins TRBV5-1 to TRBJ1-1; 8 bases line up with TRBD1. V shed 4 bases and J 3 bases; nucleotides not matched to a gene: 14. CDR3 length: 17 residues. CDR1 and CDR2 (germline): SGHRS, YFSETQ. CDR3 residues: CASSLFGQGRFDTEAFF. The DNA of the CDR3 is TGCGCCAGCAGCCTCTTCGGACAGGGACGGTTCGACACTGAAGCTTTCTTT.

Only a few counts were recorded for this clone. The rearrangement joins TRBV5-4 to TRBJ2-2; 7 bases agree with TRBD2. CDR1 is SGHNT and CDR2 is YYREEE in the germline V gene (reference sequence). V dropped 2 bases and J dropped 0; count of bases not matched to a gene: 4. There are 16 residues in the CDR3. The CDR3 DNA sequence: TGTGCCAGCAGCTTTGGGAGGGAGCCGAACACCGGGGAGCTGTTTTTT. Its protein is CASSFGREPNTGELFF.

CDR3 DNA: TGTGCCACCAGTGATTTGAGGGACTCAGGGGTGCCGGGACTAGCGGGACATGAGCAGTTCTTC. Translated, it gives CATSDLRDSGVPGLAGHEQFF. The chain combines TRBV24-1 with TRBJ2-1, with 13 nucleotides matching TRBD2. CDR1 and CDR2 from the germline V gene are KGHDR and SFDVKD. This CDR3 contains 21 residues. J was trimmed by 8 bases and V by 0 bases; bases with no gene match: 18.

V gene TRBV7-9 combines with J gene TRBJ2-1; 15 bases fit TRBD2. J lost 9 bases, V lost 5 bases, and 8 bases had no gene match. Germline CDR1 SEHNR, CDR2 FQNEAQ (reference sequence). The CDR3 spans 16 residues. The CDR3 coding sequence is TGTGCCAGCAGCAATTTACCGGGACTAGCGGGAGGTGAGCAGTTCTTC. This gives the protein CASSNLPGLAGGEQFF.

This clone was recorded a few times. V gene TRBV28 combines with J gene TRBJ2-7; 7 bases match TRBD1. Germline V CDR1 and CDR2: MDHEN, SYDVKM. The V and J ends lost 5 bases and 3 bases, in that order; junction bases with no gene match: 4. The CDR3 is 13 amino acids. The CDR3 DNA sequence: TGTGCCAGCAGTCTTGGACAGGTCTACGAGCAGTACTTC. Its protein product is CASSLGQVYEQYF.

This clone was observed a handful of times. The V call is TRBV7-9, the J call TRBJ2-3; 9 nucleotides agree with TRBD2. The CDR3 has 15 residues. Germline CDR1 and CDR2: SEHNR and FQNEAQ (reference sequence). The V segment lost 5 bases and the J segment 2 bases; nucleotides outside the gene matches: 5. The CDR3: CASSKLAGFTDTQYF. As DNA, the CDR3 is TGTGCCAGCAGCAAACTAGCGGGCTTCACAGATACGCAGTATTTT.

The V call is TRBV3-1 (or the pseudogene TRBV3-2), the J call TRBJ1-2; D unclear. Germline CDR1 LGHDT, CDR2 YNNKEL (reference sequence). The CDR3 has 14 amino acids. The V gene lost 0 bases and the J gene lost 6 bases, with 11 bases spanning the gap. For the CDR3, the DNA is TGTGCCAGCAGCCAAGATCCCGGAGTTGATGGCTACACCTTC. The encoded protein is CASSQDPGVDGYTF.

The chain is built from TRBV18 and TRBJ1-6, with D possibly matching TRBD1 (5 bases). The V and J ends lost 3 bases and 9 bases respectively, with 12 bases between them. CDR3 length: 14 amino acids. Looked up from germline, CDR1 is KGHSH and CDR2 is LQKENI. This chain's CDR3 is CASSPERRGSPLHF. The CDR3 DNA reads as TGTGCCAGCTCACCGGAGAGGAGGGGTTCACCCCTCCACTTT.

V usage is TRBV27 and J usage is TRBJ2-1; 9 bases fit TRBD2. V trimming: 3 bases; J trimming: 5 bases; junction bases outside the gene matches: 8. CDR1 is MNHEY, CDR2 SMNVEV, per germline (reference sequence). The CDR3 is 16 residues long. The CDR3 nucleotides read TGTGCCAGCAGTTTGGCCCCTAGCGGGGCACACAATGAGCAGTTCTTC. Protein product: CASSLAPSGAHNEQFF.

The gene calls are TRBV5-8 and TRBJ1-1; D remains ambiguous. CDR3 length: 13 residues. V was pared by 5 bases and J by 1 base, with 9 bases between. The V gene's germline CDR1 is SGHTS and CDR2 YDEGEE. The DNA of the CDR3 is TGTGCCAGCAGTTTGTCCAAGAACACTGAAGCTTTCTTT. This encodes CASSLSKNTEAFF.

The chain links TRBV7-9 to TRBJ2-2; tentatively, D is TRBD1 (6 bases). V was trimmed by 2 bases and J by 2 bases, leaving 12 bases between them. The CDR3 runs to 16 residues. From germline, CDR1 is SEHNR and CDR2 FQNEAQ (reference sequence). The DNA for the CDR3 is TGTGCCAGCAGCTTACCGGTGGACAGTAACACCGGGGAGCTGTTTTTT. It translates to CASSLPVDSNTGELFF.